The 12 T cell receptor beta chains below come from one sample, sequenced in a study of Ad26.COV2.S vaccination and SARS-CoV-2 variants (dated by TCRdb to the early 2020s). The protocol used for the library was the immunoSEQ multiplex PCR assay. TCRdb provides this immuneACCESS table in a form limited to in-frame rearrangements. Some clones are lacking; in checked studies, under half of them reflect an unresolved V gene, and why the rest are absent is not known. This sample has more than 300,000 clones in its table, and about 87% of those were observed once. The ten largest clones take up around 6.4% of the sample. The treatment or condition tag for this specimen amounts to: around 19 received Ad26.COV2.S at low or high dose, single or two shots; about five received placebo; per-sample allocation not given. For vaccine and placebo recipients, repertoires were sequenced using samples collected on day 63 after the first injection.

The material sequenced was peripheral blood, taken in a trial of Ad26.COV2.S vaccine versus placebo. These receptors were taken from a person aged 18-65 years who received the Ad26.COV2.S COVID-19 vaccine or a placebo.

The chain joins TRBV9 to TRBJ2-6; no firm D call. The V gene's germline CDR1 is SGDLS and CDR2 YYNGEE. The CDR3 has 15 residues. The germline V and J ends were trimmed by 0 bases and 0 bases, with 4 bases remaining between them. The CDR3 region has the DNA TGTGCCAGCAGCGTAGGAGCCTCTGGGGCCAACGTCCTGACTTTC. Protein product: CASSVGASGANVLTF. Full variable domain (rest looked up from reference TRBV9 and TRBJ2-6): DSGVTQTPKHLITATGQRVTLRCSPRSGDLSVYWYQQSLDQGLQFLIQYYNGEERAKGNILERFSAQQFPDLHSELNLSSLELGDSALYFCASSVGASGANVLTFGAGSRLTVL.

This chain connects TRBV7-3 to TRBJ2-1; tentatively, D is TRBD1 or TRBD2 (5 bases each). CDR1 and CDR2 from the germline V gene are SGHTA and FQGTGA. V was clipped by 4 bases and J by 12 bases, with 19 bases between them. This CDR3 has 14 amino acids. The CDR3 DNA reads TGTGCCAGCAGCTCCTCCGGGACGGAGATCGGGCAGTTCTTC. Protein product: CASSSSGTEIGQFF.

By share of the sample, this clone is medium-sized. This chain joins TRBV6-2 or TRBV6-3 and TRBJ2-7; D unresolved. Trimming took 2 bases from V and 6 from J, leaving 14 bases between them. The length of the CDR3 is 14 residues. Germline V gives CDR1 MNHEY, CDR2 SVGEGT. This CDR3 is CASSYGQESSEQYF. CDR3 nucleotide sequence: TGTGCCAGCAGTTACGGTCAGGAATCGTCCGAGCAGTACTTC.

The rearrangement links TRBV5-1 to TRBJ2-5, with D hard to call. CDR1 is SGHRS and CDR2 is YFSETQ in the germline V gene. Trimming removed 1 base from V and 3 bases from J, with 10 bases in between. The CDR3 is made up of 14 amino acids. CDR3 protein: CASSLLGSKETQYF. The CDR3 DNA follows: TGCGCCAGCAGCTTGTTGGGCAGCAAAGAGACCCAGTACTTC.

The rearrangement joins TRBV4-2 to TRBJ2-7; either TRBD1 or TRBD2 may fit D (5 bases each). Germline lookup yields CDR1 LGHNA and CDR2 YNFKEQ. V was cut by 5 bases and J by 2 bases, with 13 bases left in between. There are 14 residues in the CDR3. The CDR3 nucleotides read TGTGCCAGCAGCGCCGGGACCGTCGCCTACGAGCAGTACTTC. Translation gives CASSAGTVAYEQYF.

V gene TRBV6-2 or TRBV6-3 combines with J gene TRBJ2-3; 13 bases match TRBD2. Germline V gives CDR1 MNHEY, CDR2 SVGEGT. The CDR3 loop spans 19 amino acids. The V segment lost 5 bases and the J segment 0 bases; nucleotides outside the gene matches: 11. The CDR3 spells CASSRTSGSPYMSTDTQYF. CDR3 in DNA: TGTGCCAGCAGTAGGACTAGCGGGAGTCCTTATATGAGCACAGATACGCAGTATTTT.

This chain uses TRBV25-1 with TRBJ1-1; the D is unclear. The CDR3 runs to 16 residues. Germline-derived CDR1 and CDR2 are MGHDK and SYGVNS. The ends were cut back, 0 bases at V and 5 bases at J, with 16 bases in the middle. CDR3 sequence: CASSEYGLVGGTEAFF. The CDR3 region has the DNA TGTGCCAGCAGTGAATATGGCCTCGTCGGAGGTACTGAAGCTTTCTTT.

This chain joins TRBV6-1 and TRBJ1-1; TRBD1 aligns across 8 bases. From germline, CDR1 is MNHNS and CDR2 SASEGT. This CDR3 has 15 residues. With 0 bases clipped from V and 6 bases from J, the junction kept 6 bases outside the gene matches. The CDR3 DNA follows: TGTGCCAGCAGTGAAGCGCTAGGCAGGGGGCCTGAAGCTTTCTTT. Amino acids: CASSEALGRGPEAFF.

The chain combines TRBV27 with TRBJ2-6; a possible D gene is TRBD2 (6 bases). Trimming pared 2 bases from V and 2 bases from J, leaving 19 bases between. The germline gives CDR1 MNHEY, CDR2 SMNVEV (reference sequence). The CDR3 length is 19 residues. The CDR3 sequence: CASSLVLTGSLTGANVLTF. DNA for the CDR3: TGTGCCAGCAGTTTAGTCCTAACCGGGAGCTTAACTGGGGCCAACGTCCTGACTTTC.

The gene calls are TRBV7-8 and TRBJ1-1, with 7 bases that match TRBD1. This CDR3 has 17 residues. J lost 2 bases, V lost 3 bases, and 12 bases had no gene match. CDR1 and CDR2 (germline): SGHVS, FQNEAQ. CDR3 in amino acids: CASSFSRTGGVNTEAFF. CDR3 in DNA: TGTGCCAGCAGCTTTTCTCGGACAGGAGGAGTTAACACTGAAGCTTTCTTT. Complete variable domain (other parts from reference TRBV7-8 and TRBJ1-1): GAGVSQSPRYKVAKRGQDVALRCDPISGHVSLFWYQQALGQGPEFLTYFQNEAQLDKSGLPSDRFFAERPEGSVSTLKIQRTQQEDSAVYLCASSFSRTGGVNTEAFFGQGTRLTVV.

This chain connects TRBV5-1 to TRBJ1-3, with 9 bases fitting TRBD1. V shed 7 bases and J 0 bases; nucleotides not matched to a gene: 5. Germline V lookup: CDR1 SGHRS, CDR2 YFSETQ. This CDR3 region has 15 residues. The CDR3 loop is CASPGTGNSGNTIYF. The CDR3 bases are TGCGCCAGCCCCGGGACAGGGAACTCTGGAAACACCATATATTTT.

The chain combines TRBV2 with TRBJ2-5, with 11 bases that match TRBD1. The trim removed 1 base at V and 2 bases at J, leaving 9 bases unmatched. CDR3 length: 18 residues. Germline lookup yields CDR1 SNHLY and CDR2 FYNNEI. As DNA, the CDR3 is TGTGCCAGCAGTGAAGAAGGGACAGGGGGGATGAGGCAAGAGACCCAGTACTTC. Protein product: CASSEEGTGGMRQETQYF.